Many counts were recorded for the clone carrying this TCR beta chain. Its target is unknown. The CDR3 loop spans 15 amino acids. The V gene lost 1 base and the J gene lost 5 bases, with 14 bases spanning the gap. Looked up from germline, CDR1 is MGHDK and CDR2 is SYGVNS. TCRdb redid the calling of the 5' RACE reads with MiXCR, one entry per CDR3 protein. The sample contains about 11,000 distinct CDR3 sequences, about 12% of which appear only once. This sample is part of a study of spatial heterogeneity in lung cancer. Study-wide results and caveats: Tumors with more nonsynonymous mutations had more expanded intratumoral alpha and beta TCRs.

Time point here: sample taken at primary tumor resection. A total of approximately 70 untreated early-stage non-small cell lung cancer patients served as donors. Source: lung tumor tissue, taken at surgery. This chain uses TRBV25-1 with TRBJ1-1; no reliable D call. This TCR derives from a female donor with early-stage non-small cell lung cancer. Here the CDR3 reads CASSESDPGGTEAFF. The CDR3 bases are TGTGCCAGCAGTGAATCGGATCCGGGAGGGACTGAAGCTTTCTTT. Variable domain in full (rest from reference TRBV25-1 and TRBJ1-1): EADIYQTPRYLVIGTGKKITLECSQTMGHDKMYWYQQDPGMELHLIHYSYGVNSTEKGDLSSESTVSRIRTEHFPLTLESARPSHTSQYLCASSESDPGGTEAFFGQGTRLTVV.